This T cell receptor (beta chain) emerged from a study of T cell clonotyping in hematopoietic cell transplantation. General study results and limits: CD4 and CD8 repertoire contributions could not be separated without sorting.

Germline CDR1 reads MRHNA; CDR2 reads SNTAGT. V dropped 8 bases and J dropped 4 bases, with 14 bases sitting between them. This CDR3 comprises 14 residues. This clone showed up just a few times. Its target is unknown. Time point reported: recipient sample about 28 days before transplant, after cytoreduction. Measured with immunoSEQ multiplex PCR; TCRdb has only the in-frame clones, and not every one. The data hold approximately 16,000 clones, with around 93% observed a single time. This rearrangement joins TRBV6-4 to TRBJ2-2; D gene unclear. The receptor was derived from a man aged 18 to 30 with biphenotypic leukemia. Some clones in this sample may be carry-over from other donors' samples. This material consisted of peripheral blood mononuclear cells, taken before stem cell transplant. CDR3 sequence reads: CASSRLSGTGELFF. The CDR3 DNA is TGTGCCAGCTCCCGACTCTCTGGCACCGGGGAGCTGTTTTTT.